Reported below is one T cell receptor (beta chain). The data were taken from a study of blood T cell repertoires in COVID-19. Study information: Donors in the United States, Italy and Spain gave samples during acute or convalescent COVID-19. T cells, B-cell-depleted T cells, or PBMCs provided the cDNA or gDNA that served as material.

The CDR3 is 17 residues long. V lost 1 base to trimming and J lost 6 bases; unmatched junction nucleotides: 7. Germline CDR1 SGHRS, CDR2 YFSETQ. In the original analysis: Reference gene primer amplification yielded estimated nucleated cell counts. Repertoires were generated with immunoSEQ multiplex PCR, while TCRdb's copy carries only in-frame clones and drops some. That table supplies the V and J calls and clone size; D and trimming were determined from the DNA. Of 150,000 to 200,000 clones listed, about 89% are singletons. This TCR came from a man aged 35-49 years with acute or convalescent COVID-19. The rearrangement uses TRBV5-1 and TRBJ2-7; 16 bases are shared with TRBD2. The sequenced sample consisted of peripheral blood. The CDR3 here is CASSLPGLAGGPLEQYF. CDR3 bases: TGCGCCAGCAGCTTGCCGGGACTAGCGGGGGGGCCCCTCGAGCAGTACTTC. Using reference TRBV5-1 and TRBJ2-7 for the parts outside the CDR3, the full variable domain is KAGVTQTPRYLIKTRGQQVTLSCSPISGHRSVSWYQQTPGQGLQFLFEYFSETQRNKGNFPGRFSGRQFSNSRSEMNVSTLELGDSALYLCASSLPGLAGGPLEQYFGPGTRLTVT.